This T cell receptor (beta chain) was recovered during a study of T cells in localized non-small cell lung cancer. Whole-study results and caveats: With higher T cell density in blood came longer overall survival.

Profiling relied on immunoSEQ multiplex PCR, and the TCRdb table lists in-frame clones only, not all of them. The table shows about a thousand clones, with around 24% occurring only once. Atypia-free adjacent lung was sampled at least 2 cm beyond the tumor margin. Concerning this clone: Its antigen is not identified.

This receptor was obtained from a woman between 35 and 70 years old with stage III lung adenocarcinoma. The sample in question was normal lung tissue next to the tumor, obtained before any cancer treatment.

The CDR3 protein is CASSLEAGGNSPLHF. The CDR3 DNA follows: TGCGCCAGCAGCTTGGAAGCAGGGGGGAATTCACCCCTCCACTTT. The chain carries TRBV5-1 and TRBJ1-6; TRBD1 aligns across 7 bases. This CDR3 has 15 residues. Looked up from germline, CDR1 is SGHRS and CDR2 is YFSETQ. V lost 0 bases to trimming and J lost 7 bases; unmatched junction nucleotides: 4.